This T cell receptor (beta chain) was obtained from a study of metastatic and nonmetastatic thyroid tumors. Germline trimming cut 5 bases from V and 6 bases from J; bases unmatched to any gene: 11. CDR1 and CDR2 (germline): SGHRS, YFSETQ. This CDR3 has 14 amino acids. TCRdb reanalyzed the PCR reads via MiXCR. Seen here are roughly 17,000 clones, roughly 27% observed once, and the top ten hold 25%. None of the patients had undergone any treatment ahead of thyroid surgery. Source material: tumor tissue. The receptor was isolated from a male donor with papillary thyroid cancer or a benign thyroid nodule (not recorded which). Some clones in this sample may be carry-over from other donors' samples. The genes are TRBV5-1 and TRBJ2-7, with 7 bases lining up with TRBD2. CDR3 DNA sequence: TGCGCCAGCAGATCAAGAACCGGGAGGTCCGAGCAGTACTTC. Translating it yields CASRSRTGRSEQYF.